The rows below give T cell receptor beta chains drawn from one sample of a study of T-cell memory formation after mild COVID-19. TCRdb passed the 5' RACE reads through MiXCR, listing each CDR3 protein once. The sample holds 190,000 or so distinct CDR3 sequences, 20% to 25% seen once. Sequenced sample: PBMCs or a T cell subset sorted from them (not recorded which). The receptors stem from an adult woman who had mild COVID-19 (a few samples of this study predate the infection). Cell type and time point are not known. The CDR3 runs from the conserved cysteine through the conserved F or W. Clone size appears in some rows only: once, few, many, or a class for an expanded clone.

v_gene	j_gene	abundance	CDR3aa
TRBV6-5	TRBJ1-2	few	CASSQPGHGYTF
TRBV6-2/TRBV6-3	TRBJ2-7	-	CASSALVGTSYEQYF
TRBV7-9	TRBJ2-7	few	CASSAQTGRDEQYF
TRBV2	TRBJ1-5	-	CASTTENQPQHF
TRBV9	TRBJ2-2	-	CASSVESYTGELFF
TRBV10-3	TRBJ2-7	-	CAISRPTSRDEQYF
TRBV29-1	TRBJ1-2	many	CSIRTGAAYYGYTF
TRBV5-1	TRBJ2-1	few	CASSLGSESYNEQFF
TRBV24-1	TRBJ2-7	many	CATSDKPKSGSYEQYF
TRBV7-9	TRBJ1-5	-	CASSQGADTPAQPQHF
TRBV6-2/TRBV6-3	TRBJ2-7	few	CASSPLGREQYF
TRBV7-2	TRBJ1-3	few	CASSSEGGSISGNTIYF
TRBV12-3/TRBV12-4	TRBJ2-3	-	CASSLARASGSTDTQYF
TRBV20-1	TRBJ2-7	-	CSAREVGVYHEQYF
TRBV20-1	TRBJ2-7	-	CSARDGTSGDFGEQYF
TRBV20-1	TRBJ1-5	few	CSAKDRDYSNQPQHF
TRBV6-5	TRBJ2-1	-	CASSYSTLLDNEQFF
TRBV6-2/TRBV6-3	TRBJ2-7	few	CASSYWGYEQYF
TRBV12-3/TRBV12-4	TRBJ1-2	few	CASSLEAGGVDGYTF
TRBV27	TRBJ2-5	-	CASSPWTGEETQYF
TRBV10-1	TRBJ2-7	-	CASSEYRPCF
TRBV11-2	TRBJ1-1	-	CASSPPFVGTNTEAFF
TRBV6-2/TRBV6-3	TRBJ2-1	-	CASSYSSPFNEQFF
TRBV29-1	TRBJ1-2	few	CSVSKRVGYGYTF
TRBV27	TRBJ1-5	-	CASSLGQYQPQHF
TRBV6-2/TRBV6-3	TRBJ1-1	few	CASLRGSTEAFF
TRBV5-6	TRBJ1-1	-	CASSGGGPLNTEAFF
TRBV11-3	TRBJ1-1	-	CASSLDTRGAFF
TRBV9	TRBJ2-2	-	CASSSAGGGPGELFF
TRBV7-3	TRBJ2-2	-	CASSSGLAGYTGELFF
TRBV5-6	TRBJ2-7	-	CASSFQGEGEYYEQYF
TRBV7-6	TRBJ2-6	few	CASSRAELPLSGANVLTF
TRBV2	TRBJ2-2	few	CASTPGTGSTGELFF
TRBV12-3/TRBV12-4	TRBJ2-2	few	CASSLATGGWTLNTGELFF
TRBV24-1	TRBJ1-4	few	CATSGMAGPNEKLFF
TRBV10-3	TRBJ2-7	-	CAIRREAAYEQYF
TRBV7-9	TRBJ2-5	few	CASSPREGYQETQYF
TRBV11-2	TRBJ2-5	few	CASSDIPRDFQETQYF
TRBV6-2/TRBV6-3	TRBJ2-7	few	CASSTGHTSYEQYF
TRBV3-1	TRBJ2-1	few	CASSQERTLYNEQFF
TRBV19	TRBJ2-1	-	CASSMGGEQFF
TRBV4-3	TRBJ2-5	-	CASSQGPGLQETQYF
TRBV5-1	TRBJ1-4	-	CASSTGTGVEVEKLFF
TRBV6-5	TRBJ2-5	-	CASSYGTGGEETQYF
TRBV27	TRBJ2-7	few	CASSSGMGVGGVQYF
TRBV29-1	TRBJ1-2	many	CSVERDYGYTF
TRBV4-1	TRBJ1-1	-	CASSHPEGRGTEAFF
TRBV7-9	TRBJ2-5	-	CASSKGGRQTQYF
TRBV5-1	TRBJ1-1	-	CASSLNTRGGPSEAFF
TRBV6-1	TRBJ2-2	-	CARSEAGREGTGELFF